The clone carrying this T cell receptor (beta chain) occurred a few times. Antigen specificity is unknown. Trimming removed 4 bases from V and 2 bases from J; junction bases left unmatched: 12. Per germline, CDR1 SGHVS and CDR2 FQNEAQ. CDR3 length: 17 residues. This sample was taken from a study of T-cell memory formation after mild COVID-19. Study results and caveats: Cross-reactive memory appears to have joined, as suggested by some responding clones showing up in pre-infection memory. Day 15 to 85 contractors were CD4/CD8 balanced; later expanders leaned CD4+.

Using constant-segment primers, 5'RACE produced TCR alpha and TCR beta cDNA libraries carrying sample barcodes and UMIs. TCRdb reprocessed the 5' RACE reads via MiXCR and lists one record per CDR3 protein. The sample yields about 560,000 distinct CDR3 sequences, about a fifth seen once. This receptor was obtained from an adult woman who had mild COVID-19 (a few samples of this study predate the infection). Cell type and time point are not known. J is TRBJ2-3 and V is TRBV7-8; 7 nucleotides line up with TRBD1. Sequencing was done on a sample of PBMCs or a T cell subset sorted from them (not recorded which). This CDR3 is CASSSSVDRATTDTQYF. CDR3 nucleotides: TGTGCCAGCAGCTCGTCAGTCGACAGGGCAACCACAGATACGCAGTATTTT.